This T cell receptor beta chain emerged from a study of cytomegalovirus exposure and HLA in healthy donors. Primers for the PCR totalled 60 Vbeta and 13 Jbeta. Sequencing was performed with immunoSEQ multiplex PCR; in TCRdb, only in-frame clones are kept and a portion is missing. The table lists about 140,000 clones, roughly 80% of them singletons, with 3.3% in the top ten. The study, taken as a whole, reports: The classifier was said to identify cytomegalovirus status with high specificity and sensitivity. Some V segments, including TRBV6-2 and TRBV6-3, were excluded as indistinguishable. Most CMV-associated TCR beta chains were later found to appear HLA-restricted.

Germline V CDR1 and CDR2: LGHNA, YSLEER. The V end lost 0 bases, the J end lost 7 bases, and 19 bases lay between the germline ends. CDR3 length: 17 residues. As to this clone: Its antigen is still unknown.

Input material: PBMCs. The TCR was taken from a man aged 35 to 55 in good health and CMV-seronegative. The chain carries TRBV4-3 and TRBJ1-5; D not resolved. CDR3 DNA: TGCGCCAGCAGCCAAGATGCGCGAGGCGGCTCGGGGCAGCCCCAGCATTTT. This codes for CASSQDARGGSGQPQHF.